A single sample gave rise to the 12 T cell receptor beta chains below, sequenced in a study of cytomegalovirus exposure and HLA in healthy donors. Data came from immunoSEQ multiplex PCR; TCRdb stores just in-frame clones and leaves some out. This repertoire shows 180,000 or so clones, 86% found once; its top ten account for 7.2%. Sequenced sample: PBMCs. The source of these receptors is a man aged 30 to 45 in good health and CMV-seropositive.

This chain connects TRBV5-6 to TRBJ1-1, with a weak D call TRBD1 (5 bases). The V and J ends lost 4 bases and 1 base respectively, with 20 bases between them. This CDR3 comprises 17 residues. Germline CDR1 and CDR2: SGHDT and YYEEEE. CDR3 residues: CASSPAGGRGGNTEAFF. In DNA, the CDR3 is TGTGCCAGCAGCCCAGCCGGGGGACGGGGCGGGAACACTGAAGCTTTCTTT.

This sequence joins TRBV9 and TRBJ2-7; TRBD2 might be the D (5 bases). This CDR3 has 15 residues. In germline, CDR1 is SGDLS, CDR2 YYNGEE. Trimming shortened V by 0 bases and J by 5 bases, and 15 bases separated the two germline ends. CDR3 sequence (DNA): TGTGCCAGCAGCGTAGTGGCGTCGGGGAAGGACGAGCAGTACTTC. Protein sequence: CASSVVASGKDEQYF.

J is TRBJ2-7 and V is TRBV29-1, with 7 bases matching TRBD1. V lost 7 bases, J lost 1 base, and 7 bases stayed unmatched. The CDR3 contains 13 residues. Germline V CDR1 and CDR2: SQVTM, ANQGSEA. The CDR3 is CSARPTGSYEQYF. The CDR3 nucleotides read TGCAGCGCTCGACCGACAGGGTCCTACGAGCAGTACTTC.

The J gene is TRBJ2-1, the V gene TRBV29-1; either TRBD1 or TRBD2 may supply D (5 bases each). Deletions cut 3 bases from V and 6 bases from J, with 15 bases between. The CDR3 is 14 amino acids. Germline CDR1 and CDR2: SQVTM and ANQGSEA. The DNA of the CDR3 is TGCAGCGTTGAGGGGGAAATCGCGGGCAATGAGCAGTTCTTC. It translates to CSVEGEIAGNEQFF.

This clone was seen just once. Other DNA variants within this sample encode the same CDR3. The CDR3 region has the DNA TGTGCCAGCAGCTTGGGGTACGAGCAGTACTTC. Its protein product is CASSLGYEQYF. The chain carries TRBV5-6 and TRBJ2-7; D gene uncertain. This CDR3 has 11 residues. Germline CDR1 SGHDT, CDR2 YYEEEE. Trimming cost V 0 bases and J 4 bases, with 2 bases left between them.

This clone showed up just once. The gene calls are TRBV9 and TRBJ1-6, with 7 bases aligning to TRBD1. The CDR3 is 17 amino acids. The germline V gene has CDR1 SGDLS and CDR2 YYNGEE. Unmatched junction bases numbered 13, after V lost 10 bases and J lost 0 bases. CDR3 sequence reads: CASGRGGPSSYNSPLHF. Written as DNA, the CDR3 is TGTGCCTCAGGGAGAGGGGGCCCCAGCTCCTATAATTCACCCCTCCACTTT.

This clone has just a few counts. The chain uses TRBV19 and TRBJ1-5; TRBD1 matches 9 bases. J lost 7 bases, V lost 5 bases, and 9 bases had no gene match. From germline, CDR1 is LNHDA and CDR2 SQIVND (reference sequence). The CDR3 loop spans 15 amino acids. CDR3 amino acids: CASSGPGQGEQPQHF. As DNA, the CDR3 is TGTGCCAGTAGTGGACCGGGACAGGGCGAACAGCCCCAGCATTTT.

This clone was counted once. The chain couples TRBV5-1 to TRBJ2-3; no reliable D call. Germline loops: CDR1 SGHRS, CDR2 YFSETQ. The CDR3 has 15 amino acids. The V end lost 0 bases, the J end lost 2 bases, and 10 bases lay between the germline ends. CDR3 sequence (DNA): TGCGCCAGCAGCTTGGAGGCGGTAACCACAGATACGCAGTATTTT. This codes for CASSLEAVTTDTQYF.

V and J are TRBV6-1 and TRBJ1-2, with TRBD1 matching over 7 bases. There are 14 residues in the CDR3. CDR1 and CDR2 (germline): MNHNS, SASEGT. Germline trimming cut 8 bases from V and 4 bases from J; bases unmatched to any gene: 10. In nucleotides, the CDR3 is TGTGCCAGCGCCGACAGGGTTCCCCGCTATGGCTACACCTTC. This encodes CASADRVPRYGYTF.

The gene calls are TRBV10-3 and TRBJ1-1; D is perhaps TRBD1 (6 bases). Germline assignment: CDR1 ENHRY and CDR2 SYGVKD. CDR3 size: 12 residues. The ends were cut back, 6 bases at V and 6 bases at J, with 11 bases in the middle. In nucleotides, the CDR3 is TGTGCCATCAGAGGACAGACAGCTGAAGCTTTCTTT. Translation gives CAIRGQTAEAFF.

As concerns this clone: One end of the junction is discordant with germline, which a read error may explain. J is TRBJ2-1 and V is TRBV29-1; D possibly uses TRBD1 or TRBD2 (6 bases each). Germline values: CDR1 SQVTM, CDR2 ANQGSEA. The CDR3 sequence is 14 residues long. The CDR3 sequence: CSVEGGGEYNEQFF. As DNA, the CDR3 is TGCAGCGTCGAAGGAGGGGGAGAATACAATGAGCAGTTCTTC.

The V and J genes are TRBV11-1 and TRBJ2-3, with 9 bases lining up with TRBD2. Germline CDR1 reads SGHAT; CDR2 reads FQDESV (reference sequence). The CDR3 loop spans 17 amino acids. V trimming: 4 bases; J trimming: 5 bases; junction bases outside the gene matches: 13. In nucleotides, the CDR3 is TGTGCCAGCAGCTACTCTATAGCGGGGGCCCAGGGAGATACGCAGTATTTT. Translated, it gives CASSYSIAGAQGDTQYF.